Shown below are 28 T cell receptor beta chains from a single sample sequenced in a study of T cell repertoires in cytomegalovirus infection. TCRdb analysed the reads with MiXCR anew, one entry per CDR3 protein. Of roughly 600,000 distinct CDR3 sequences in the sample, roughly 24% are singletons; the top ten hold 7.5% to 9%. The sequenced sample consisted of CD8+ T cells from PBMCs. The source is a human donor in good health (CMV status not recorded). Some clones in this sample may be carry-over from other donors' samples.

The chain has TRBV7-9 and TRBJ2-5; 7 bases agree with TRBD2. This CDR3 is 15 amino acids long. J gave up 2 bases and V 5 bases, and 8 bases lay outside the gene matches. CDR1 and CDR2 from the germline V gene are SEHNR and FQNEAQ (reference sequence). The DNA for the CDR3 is TGTGCCAGCAGCCTCGGGGGGTTTCCACAAGAGACCCAGTACTTC. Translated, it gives CASSLGGFPQETQYF. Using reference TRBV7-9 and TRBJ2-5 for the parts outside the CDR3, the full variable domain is DTGVSQNPRHKITKRGQNVTFRCDPISEHNRLYWYRQTLGQGPEFLTYFQNEAQLEKSRLLSDRFSAERPKGSFSTLEIQRTEQGDSAMYLCASSLGGFPQETQYFGPGTRLLVL.

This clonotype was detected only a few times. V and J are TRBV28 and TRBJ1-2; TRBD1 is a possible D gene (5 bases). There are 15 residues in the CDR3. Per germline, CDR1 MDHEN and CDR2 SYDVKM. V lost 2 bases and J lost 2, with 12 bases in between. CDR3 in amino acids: CASSLNSSGNYGYTF. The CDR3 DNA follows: TGTGCCAGCAGTTTAAATTCATCAGGGAACTATGGCTACACCTTC.

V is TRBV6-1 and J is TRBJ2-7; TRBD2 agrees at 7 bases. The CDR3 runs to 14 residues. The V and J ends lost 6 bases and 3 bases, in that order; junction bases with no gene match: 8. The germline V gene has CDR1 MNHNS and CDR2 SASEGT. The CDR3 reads CASSPGTTYYEQYF. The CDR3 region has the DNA TGTGCCAGCAGCCCCGGGACTACCTACTACGAGCAGTACTTC.

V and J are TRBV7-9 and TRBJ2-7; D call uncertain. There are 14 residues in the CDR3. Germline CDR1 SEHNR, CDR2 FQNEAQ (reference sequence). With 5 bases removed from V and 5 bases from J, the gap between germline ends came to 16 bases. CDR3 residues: CASSPGKGIDEQYF. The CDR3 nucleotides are TGTGCCAGCAGCCCTGGGAAGGGTATCGACGAGCAGTACTTC.

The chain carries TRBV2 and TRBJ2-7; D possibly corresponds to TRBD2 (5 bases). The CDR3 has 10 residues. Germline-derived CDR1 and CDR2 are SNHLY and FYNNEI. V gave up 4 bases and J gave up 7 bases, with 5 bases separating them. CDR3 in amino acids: CASSGGEQYV. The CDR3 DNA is TGTGCCAGCAGTGGCGGGGAGCAGTACGTC.

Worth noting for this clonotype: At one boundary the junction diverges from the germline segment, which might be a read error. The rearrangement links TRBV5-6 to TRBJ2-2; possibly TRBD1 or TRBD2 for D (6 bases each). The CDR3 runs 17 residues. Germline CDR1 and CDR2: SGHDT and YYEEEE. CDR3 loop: CACSLGWGPTRGGELFF. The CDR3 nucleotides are TGTGCCTGCAGCTTGGGATGGGGGCCGACTAGAGGCGGGGAGCTGTTTTTT. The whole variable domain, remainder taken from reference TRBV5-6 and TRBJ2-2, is DAGVTQSPTHLIKTRGQQVTLRCSPKSGHDTVSWYQQALGQGPQFIFQYYEEEERQRGNFPDRFSGHQFPNYSSELNVNALLLGDSALYLCACSLGWGPTRGGELFFGEGSRLTVL.

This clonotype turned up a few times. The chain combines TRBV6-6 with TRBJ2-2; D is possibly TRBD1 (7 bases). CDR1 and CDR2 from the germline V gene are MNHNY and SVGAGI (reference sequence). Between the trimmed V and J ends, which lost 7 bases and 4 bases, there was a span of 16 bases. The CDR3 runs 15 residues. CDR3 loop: CASMRDRGVTGELFF. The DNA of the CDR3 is TGTGCCAGCATGCGGGACAGAGGGGTCACCGGGGAGCTGTTTTTT.

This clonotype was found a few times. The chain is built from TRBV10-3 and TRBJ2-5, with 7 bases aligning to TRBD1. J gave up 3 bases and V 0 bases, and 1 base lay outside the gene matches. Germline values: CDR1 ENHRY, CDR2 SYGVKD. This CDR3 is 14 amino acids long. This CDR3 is CAISESDRKETQYF. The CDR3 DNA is TGTGCCATCAGTGAGTCGGACAGGAAAGAGACCCAGTACTTC.

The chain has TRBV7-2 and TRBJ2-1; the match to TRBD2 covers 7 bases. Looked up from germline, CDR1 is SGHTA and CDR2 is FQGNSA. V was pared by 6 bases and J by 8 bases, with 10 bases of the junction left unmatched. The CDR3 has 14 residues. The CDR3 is CASRFGGGVDEQFF. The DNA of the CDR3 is TGTGCCAGCAGGTTTGGGGGGGGGGTAGATGAGCAGTTCTTC.

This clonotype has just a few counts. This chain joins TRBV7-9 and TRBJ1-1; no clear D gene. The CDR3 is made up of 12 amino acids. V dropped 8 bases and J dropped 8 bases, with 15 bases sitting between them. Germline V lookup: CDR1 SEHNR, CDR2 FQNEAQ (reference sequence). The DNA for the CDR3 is TGTGCCAGCGGGCAGGTAATGGTCGAAGCTTTCTTT. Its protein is CASGQVMVEAFF.

For the CDR3, the DNA is TGTGCCAGCAGCCAAATCTGGACAGATATGAACACTGAAGCTTTCTTT. The encoded protein is CASSQIWTDMNTEAFF. The chain employs TRBV4-2 and TRBJ1-1; TRBD1 might be the D (6 bases). This CDR3 is 16 amino acids long. Germline CDR1 reads LGHNA; CDR2 reads YNFKEQ. V was cut by 2 bases and J by 0 bases, with 13 bases left in between.

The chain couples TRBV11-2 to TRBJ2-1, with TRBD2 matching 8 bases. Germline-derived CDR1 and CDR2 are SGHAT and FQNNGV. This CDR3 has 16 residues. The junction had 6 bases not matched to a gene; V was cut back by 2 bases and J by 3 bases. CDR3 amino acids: CASSLPLAGYYNEQFF. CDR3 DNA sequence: TGTGCCAGCAGCTTACCTCTAGCGGGCTACTACAATGAGCAGTTCTTC.

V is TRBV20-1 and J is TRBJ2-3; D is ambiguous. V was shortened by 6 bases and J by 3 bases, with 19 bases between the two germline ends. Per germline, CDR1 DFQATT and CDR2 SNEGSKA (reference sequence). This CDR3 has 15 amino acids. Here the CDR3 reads CSAVGVGEATDTQYF. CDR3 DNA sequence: TGCAGTGCCGTAGGCGTAGGCGAGGCGACAGATACGCAGTATTTT.

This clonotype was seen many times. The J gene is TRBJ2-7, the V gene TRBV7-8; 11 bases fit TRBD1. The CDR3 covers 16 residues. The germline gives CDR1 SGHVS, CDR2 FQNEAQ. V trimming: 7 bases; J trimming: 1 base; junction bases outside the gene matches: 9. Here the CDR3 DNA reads TGTGCCAGCAACCCCCTAGGGACAGGGGGGTCCTACGAGCAGTACTTC. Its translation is CASNPLGTGGSYEQYF.

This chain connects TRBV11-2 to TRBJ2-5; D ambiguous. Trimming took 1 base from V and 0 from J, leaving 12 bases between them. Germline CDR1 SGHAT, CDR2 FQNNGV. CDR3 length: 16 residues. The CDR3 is CASSLGVAADQETQYF. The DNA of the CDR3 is TGTGCCAGCAGCTTAGGGGTCGCGGCGGACCAAGAGACCCAGTACTTC.

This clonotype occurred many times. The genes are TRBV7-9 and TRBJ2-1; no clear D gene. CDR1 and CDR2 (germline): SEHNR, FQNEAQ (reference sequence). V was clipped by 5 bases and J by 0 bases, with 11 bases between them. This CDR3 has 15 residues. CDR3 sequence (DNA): TGTGCCAGCAGCCCCGGACGGTACTCCTACAATGAGCAGTTCTTC. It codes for CASSPGRYSYNEQFF.

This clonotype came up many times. The CDR3 spells CASSLGPMGQKNTEAFF. The CDR3 bases are TGTGCCAGCAGCTTAGGGCCTATGGGGCAAAAGAACACTGAAGCTTTCTTT. The rearrangement uses TRBV7-6 and TRBJ1-1; maybe TRBD1 (5 bases). Germline V lookup: CDR1 SGHVS, CDR2 FNYEAQ. Trimming shortened V by 1 base and J by 1 base, and 16 bases separated the two germline ends. The CDR3 sequence is 17 residues long.

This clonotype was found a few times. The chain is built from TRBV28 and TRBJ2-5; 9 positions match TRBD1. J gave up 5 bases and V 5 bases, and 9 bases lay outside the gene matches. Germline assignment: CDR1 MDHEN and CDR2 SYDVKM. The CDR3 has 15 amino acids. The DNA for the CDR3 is TGTGCCAGCAGTCCCCGGACAGGGGTAGGGGAGACCCAGTACTTC. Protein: CASSPRTGVGETQYF.

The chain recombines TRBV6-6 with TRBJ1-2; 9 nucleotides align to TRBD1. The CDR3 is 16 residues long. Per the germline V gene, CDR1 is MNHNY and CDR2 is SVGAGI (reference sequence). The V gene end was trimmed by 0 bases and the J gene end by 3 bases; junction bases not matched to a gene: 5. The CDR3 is CASSYSMTGGHYGYTF. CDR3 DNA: TGTGCCAGCAGTTACTCGATGACAGGGGGACACTATGGCTACACCTTC.

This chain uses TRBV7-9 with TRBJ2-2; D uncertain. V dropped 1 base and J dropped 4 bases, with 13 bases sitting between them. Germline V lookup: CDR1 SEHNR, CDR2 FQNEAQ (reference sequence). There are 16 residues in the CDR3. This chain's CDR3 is CASSLVGYSLTGELFF. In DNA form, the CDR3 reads TGTGCCAGCAGCTTAGTAGGCTACTCGCTCACCGGGGAGCTGTTTTTT.

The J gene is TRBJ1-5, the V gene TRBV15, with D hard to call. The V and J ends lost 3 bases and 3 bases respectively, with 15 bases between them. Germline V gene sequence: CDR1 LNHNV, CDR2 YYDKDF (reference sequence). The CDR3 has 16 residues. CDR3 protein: CATSSSRSRFNQPQHF. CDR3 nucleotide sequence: TGTGCCACCAGCAGTTCGCGGTCTAGGTTCAATCAGCCCCAGCATTTT.

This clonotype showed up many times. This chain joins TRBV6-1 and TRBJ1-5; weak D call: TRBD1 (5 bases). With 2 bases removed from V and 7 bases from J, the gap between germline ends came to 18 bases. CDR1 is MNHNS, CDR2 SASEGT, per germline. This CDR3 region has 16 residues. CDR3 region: CASSETERRRDQPQHF. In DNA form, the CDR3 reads TGTGCCAGCAGTGAAACGGAACGTCGCAGGGACCAGCCCCAGCATTTT.

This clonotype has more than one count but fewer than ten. The CDR3 here is CSVEDLRAEDWPGANVLTF. CDR3 sequence (DNA): TGCAGCGTTGAAGATTTAAGAGCGGAGGACTGGCCCGGGGCCAACGTCCTGACTTTC. V usage is TRBV29-1 and J usage is TRBJ2-6; maybe TRBD2 (5 bases). The CDR3 loop spans 19 amino acids. V dropped 0 bases and J dropped 4 bases, with 22 bases sitting between them. In germline, CDR1 is SQVTM, CDR2 ANQGSEA.

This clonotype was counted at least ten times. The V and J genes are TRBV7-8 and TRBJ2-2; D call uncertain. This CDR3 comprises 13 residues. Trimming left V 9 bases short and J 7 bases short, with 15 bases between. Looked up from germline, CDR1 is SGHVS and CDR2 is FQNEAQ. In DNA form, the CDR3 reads TGTGCCAGTTTACCGGAGAGCCGCGGGGAGCTGTTTTTT. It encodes CASLPESRGELFF.

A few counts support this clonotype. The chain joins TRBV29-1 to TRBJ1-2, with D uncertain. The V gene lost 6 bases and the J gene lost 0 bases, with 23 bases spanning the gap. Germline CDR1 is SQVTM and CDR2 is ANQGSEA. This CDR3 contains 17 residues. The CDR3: CSVDTTLGHQANYGYTF. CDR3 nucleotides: TGCAGCGTCGATACAACTTTAGGGCACCAAGCTAACTATGGCTACACCTTC.

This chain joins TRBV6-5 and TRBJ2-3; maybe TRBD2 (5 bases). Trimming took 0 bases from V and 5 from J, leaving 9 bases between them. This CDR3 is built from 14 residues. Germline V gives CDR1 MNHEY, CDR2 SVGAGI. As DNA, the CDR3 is TGTGCCAGCAGTTACTCGAGAGGGATAGATACGCAGTATTTT. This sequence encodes CASSYSRGIDTQYF.

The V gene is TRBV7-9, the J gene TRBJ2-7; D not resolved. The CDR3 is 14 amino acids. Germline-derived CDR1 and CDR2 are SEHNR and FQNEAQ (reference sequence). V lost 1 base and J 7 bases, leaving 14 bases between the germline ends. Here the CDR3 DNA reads TGTGCCAGCAGCTTAGTAGCAGGACCGGGTGAGCAGTACGTC. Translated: CASSLVAGPGEQYV.

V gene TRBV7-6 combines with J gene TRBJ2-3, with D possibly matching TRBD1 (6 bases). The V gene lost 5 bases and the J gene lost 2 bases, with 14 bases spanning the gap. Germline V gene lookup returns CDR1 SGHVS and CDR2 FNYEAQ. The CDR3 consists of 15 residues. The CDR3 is CASSPVRGHTDTQYF. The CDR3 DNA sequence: TGTGCCAGCAGCCCCGTAAGGGGACACACAGATACGCAGTATTTT.